This is a list of T cell receptor beta chains from one sample in a study of blood T cells in healthy people across ages. A single record per CDR3 protein comes from TCRdb applying MiXCR to the 5' RACE reads. The repertoire holds 380,000 or so distinct CDR3 sequences, with more than 45% as singletons. The sequenced sample was blood. The receptor set was obtained from a man aged 55-75 years in good health. The CDR3 runs from the conserved cysteine through the conserved F or W. A D gene is named only where the DNA matches it firmly. Only part of the rows carry a size: once, few, many, or a class if the clone is expanded.

DNA | CDR3 | V | D | length | size | J
TGTGCCAGCAGCGTAGATGTGCGGAACACTGAAGCTTTCTTT | CASSVDVRNTEAFF | TRBV7-2 | - | 14 | once | TRBJ1-1
TGCAGTGCCCGCCGGGAGGGCACAGATACGCAGTATTTT | CSARREGTDTQYF | TRBV20-1 | TRBD2 | 13 | - | TRBJ2-3
TGCAGCGTTGGGACCGGGACAGGACCTACAGATACGCAGTATTTT | CSVGTGTGPTDTQYF | TRBV29-1 | TRBD1 | 15 | many | TRBJ2-3
TGTGCCAGCAGCTTATCCGACATAAGCTCCTACGAGCAGTACTTC | CASSLSDISSYEQYF | TRBV11-2 | - | 15 | - | TRBJ2-7
TGTGCCAGCAGTACCGGGACAGGGGGGTGGGATGAGCAGTTCTTC | CASSTGTGGWDEQFF | TRBV12-3/TRBV12-4 | TRBD1 | 15 | few | TRBJ2-1
TGTGCCAGCAGTTCCGCACAGGGGACCCTTCGTGAGCAGTTCTTC | CASSSAQGTLREQFF | TRBV27 | TRBD1 | 15 | - | TRBJ2-1
TGTGCCAGCAGAACCGAGCGGAGAAGTGGTACGCAGTATTTT | CASRTERRSGTQYF | TRBV6-2/TRBV6-3 | - | 14 | - | TRBJ2-3
TGCGCCAGCAGCCCTTATTCCGGGACAGGGATGCACGAGCAGTACTTC | CASSPYSGTGMHEQYF | TRBV5-1 | TRBD1 | 16 | - | TRBJ2-7
TGTGCCAGCAGGACCGAGGGGCGCACCTACGAGCAGTACTTC | CASRTEGRTYEQYF | TRBV7-8 | - | 14 | - | TRBJ2-7
TGTGCCAGCAGCTTCCCAGATGCGGGTTCCTACAATGAGCAGTTCTTC | CASSFPDAGSYNEQFF | TRBV7-8 | - | 16 | - | TRBJ2-1
TGCAGCGTACCCGGGACTAGCGGGAGTGGGGTCAATGAGCAGTTCTTC | CSVPGTSGSGVNEQFF | TRBV29-1 | TRBD2 | 16 | - | TRBJ2-1
TGCGCCAGCAGCAAGGGCGGTAGCGGGGCCCCCACAGATACGCAGTATTTT | CASSKGGSGAPTDTQYF | TRBV5-1 | TRBD2 | 17 | - | TRBJ2-3
TGTGCCTGGAGCCCCACGGTAGCCAAAAACATTCAGTACTTC | CAWSPTVAKNIQYF | TRBV30 | - | 14 | many | TRBJ2-4
TGTGCCAGCAGCGTAGGGTTATCAGTTTGGGCGGAGGGGACCTACGAGCAGTACTTC | CASSVGLSVWAEGTYEQYF | TRBV9 | - | 19 | few | TRBJ2-7
TGCAGCGGCGGGCCCATGGTCGGGGAGACCCAGTACTTC | CSGGPMVGETQYF | TRBV29-1 | - | 13 | - | TRBJ2-5
TGCGCCAGCAGCTTGGCCGGGACTAGCGGGGGGGCAGCAGATACGCAGTATTTT | CASSLAGTSGGAADTQYF | TRBV5-1 | TRBD2 | 18 | once | TRBJ2-3
TGTGCCAGCAGTTTAGTTACGGCTGGGGCCAACGTCCTGACTTTC | CASSLVTAGANVLTF | TRBV27 | - | 15 | - | TRBJ2-6
TGCAGCGTTGGCCCGACAGGTCCCGAAAAACTGTTTTTT | CSVGPTGPEKLFF | TRBV29-1 | - | 13 | - | TRBJ1-4
TGTGCCAGCAGCCCCGGACGGATGAGCTCCTATAATTCACCCCTCCACTTT | CASSPGRMSSYNSPLHF | TRBV7-6 | - | 17 | - | TRBJ1-6
TGCAGCGTCAAACAGGGGAGGAACACCGGGGAGCTGTTTTTT | CSVKQGRNTGELFF | TRBV29-1 | TRBD1 | 14 | - | TRBJ2-2
TGTGCCAGCAGCCGACGACAGGGTTCCTACAATGAGCAGTTCTTC | CASSRRQGSYNEQFF | TRBV7-3 | TRBD1 | 15 | - | TRBJ2-1
TGCGCCAGCAGCCCGTCTCCGGGAGGGCCAGATGAGCAGTTCTTC | CASSPSPGGPDEQFF | TRBV5-1 | TRBD2 | 15 | few | TRBJ2-1
TGTGCCAGCAGCTTAGGGGGGGGCTATAGTTCCTACAATGAGCAGTTCTTC | CASSLGGGYSSYNEQFF | TRBV7-2 | - | 17 | - | TRBJ2-1
TGTGCTAGTGGTGGGGGGGACCGAGTCACAGATACGCAGTATTTT | CASGGGDRVTDTQYF | TRBV12-5 | TRBD2 | 15 | - | TRBJ2-3
TGTGCCAGCAGTGACCCAGGATCCTATGGCTACACCTTC | CASSDPGSYGYTF | TRBV6-1 | - | 13 | - | TRBJ1-2
TGTGCCAGCAGTTTAAGAGGGGGCGCAGACGGCTACACCTTC | CASSLRGGADGYTF | TRBV12-3/TRBV12-4 | TRBD1 | 14 | many | TRBJ1-2
TGTGCCAGCAGTCTTCTAGCGGGGGGGCCCAATGAGCAGTTCTTC | CASSLLAGGPNEQFF | TRBV6-2/TRBV6-3 | TRBD2 | 15 | - | TRBJ2-1
TGTGCCAGCAGCTTAGTCCTAGCTCCCCATGAGCAGTTCTTC | CASSLVLAPHEQFF | TRBV7-8 | - | 14 | - | TRBJ2-1
TGTGCCAGCAGCTTGATGACAGCTTTGAATTCACCCCTCCACTTT | CASSLMTALNSPLHF | TRBV7-2 | - | 15 | - | TRBJ1-6
TGCAGCGTTGCCCACGCTAGCGGGAGGATCTACGAGCAGTACTTC | CSVAHASGRIYEQYF | TRBV29-1 | TRBD2 | 15 | few | TRBJ2-7
TGCAGCGTTCAAGGACAGGGGGCCCCCTATGGCTACACCTTC | CSVQGQGAPYGYTF | TRBV29-1 | TRBD1 | 14 | - | TRBJ1-2
TGTGCCAGCAGTTACATCCGGACAGGGGGCTCATATGGCTACACCTTC | CASSYIRTGGSYGYTF | TRBV6-5 | TRBD1 | 16 | - | TRBJ1-2
TGCGCCAGCAGCTTGGTCCCCCCGGGACTAGCGGGAGGGGTGGTTCGGAACATTCAGTACTTC | CASSLVPPGLAGGVVRNIQYF | TRBV5-1 | TRBD2 | 21 | - | TRBJ2-4
TGTGCCAGCAGTTTATACGCTAGCGGGGGCACAGATACGCAGTATTTT | CASSLYASGGTDTQYF | TRBV28 | TRBD2 | 16 | - | TRBJ2-3